This T cell receptor beta chain was observed in a study of cytomegalovirus exposure and HLA in healthy donors (dated by TCRdb to about 2017). Study-level background: According to a later analysis, the approximately 130 validation repertoires were produced on the same platform as the 700 or so repertoires of the first cohort. The study aimed to test whether cataloging public T cell receptors could reveal signatures of past pathogen exposure. A separate validation cohort of 90 to 150 different subjects was used in addition to the roughly 670-subject first cohort. To predict cytomegalovirus infection status, the study combined high-throughput TCR immunosequencing, statistical association of individual TCRs with disease status, and machine learning.

What the study reported, not specific to this receptor: In a later analysis, TCRs clustered in the first cohort were found to also tend to co-occur in the 130 or so validation repertoires, with roughly 93% of cluster scores above 0. A few of the identified cytomegalovirus-associated TCR beta chains were confirmed in vitro to be specific for cytomegalovirus antigens. The authors suggested that the approach could potentially be extended to other disease states and immunological phenotypes. A later analysis lacked HLA typing for the validation cohort, so it scored co-occurrence in that cohort across all 110 or so repertoires. The study listed 150 to 200 TCR beta chains as associated with cytomegalovirus. In both the original and validation cohorts, the classifier was reported to diagnose cytomegalovirus status with high specificity and sensitivity. While some public TCRs were present in many individuals, most TCR sequences turned up only very rarely across donors.

The library was generated by the immunoSEQ multiplex PCR assay. The study's own analysis went as follows. A statistical classification framework was built for diagnosing cytomegalovirus status from the catalog of TCR beta chain sequences. TCRdb provides this immuneACCESS table in a form limited to in-frame rearrangements. Some clones are lacking; in checked studies, under half of them reflect an unresolved V gene, and why the rest are absent is not known. For V, J and clone size, that table is used; D and trimming come from the DNA. A total of approximately 150,000 clones appear in this sample, around nine tenths of them only once. The ten top clones hold 2.5% to 4% of the sample. The donors were included in the validation cohort of 90 to 150 subjects, a group kept apart from the roughly 610-subject first cohort. As to this clone: Which antigen it targets is not known. No base-level quality is on record; no much larger clone is a single base apart.

The sequence derives from a woman aged 18-29 years in good health and CMV-seropositive. Sequences were obtained from PBMCs.

The CDR3 region has the sequence CASSVSGGPYNEQFF. The sequence in DNA is TGTGCCAGCAGCGTGTCCGGGGGTCCCTACAATGAGCAGTTCTTC. Recombination joined TRBV9 with TRBJ2-1; the best D guess is TRBD2, with 6 bases matching. The junction carries 11 bases between V and J, which are trimmed by 2 bases and 2 bases respectively. The CDR1 and CDR2 encoded by the germline V gene are SGDLS and YYNGEE. Its CDR3 holds 15 amino acids, cysteine through phenylalanine. The DNA shown is the 45-base CDR3, in frame from base 1.